The rows below give T cell receptor beta chains drawn from one sample of a study of blood T cell repertoires in COVID-19. Data came from immunoSEQ multiplex PCR; TCRdb stores just in-frame clones and leaves some out. The sample shows around 140,000 clones, roughly 88% of them seen only once. The sequencing input was peripheral blood. Every receptor here comes from a man in his forties or fifties with acute or convalescent COVID-19. Each CDR3 is given with its conserved first and last residue. A D gene is named only where the DNA matches it firmly. The size field is filled for only some rows; it gives once, few, many or a size class.

>TRBD1|TRBJ2-2|-|TRBV28
TGTGCCAGCAGCGGGACAGGGCTCACCGGGGAGCTGTTTTTT
CASSGTGLTGELFF
>-|TRBJ1-1|-|TRBV28
TGTGCCAGCACCCTAGCAGACTTTGGGGTTGCGGGACCGACCCGTGAAGCTTTCTTT
CASTLADFGVAGPTREAFF
>-|TRBJ1-3|-|TRBV28
TGTGCCAGCACTTCGGGGGTTGTAAACACCATATATTTT
CASTSGVVNTIYF
>-|TRBJ2-5|-|TRBV3-1/TRBV3-2
TGTGCCAGCAGCTGGAGATCGGGGGAGACCCAGTACTTC
CASSWRSGETQYF
>-|TRBJ2-2|-|TRBV7-2
TGTGCCAGCAGCCCCCGACGAGGGAACACCGGGGAGCTGTTTTTT
CASSPRRGNTGELFF
>-|TRBJ2-7|-|TRBV19
TGTGCCAGTAGTCCTACAGGGGAGGCTCCCTACGAGCAGTACTTC
CASSPTGEAPYEQYF
>-|TRBJ1-2|-|TRBV3-1/TRBV3-2
TGTGCCAGCAGCCAAGATTGGCTAGCAGGCCGGGCAGATGGCTACACCTTC
CASSQDWLAGRADGYTF
>-|TRBJ1-5|-|TRBV27
TGTGCCAGCACCTTTTATAGCAATCAGCCCCAGCATTTT
CASTFYSNQPQHF
>-|TRBJ1-1|-|TRBV11-3
TGTGCCAGCAGCTACCACAGGGAGTGGACTGAAGCTTTCTTT
CASSYHREWTEAFF
>TRBD2|TRBJ2-5|-|TRBV7-7
TGTGCTAGCAGCTTAGCAGGGACTAGAGAAGAGACCCAGTACTTC
CASSLAGTREETQYF
>TRBD1|TRBJ2-3|-|TRBV7-2
TGTGCCAGCAGCTTGGACAGGGGGCGCATAGATACGCAGTATTTT
CASSLDRGRIDTQYF
>-|TRBJ1-2|-|TRBV6-5
TGTGCCAGCAGTTACAGGGGTTGGGGCTACACCTTC
CASSYRGWGYTF
>-|TRBJ1-4|-|TRBV19
TGTGCCAGTAGTGCCCGGGAGAGGTCTACTGAAAAACTGTTTTTT
CASSARERSTEKLFF
>-|TRBJ1-2|-|TRBV3-1/TRBV3-2
TGTGCCAGCAGCCACTGGCAGGATAACTATGGCTACACCTTC
CASSHWQDNYGYTF
>-|TRBJ2-3|-|TRBV19
TGTGCCAGTAGTATAGGTCGGCCAGGGGGGCGAGATACGCAGTATTTT
CASSIGRPGGRDTQYF
>-|TRBJ1-2|-|TRBV28
TGTGCCAGCAGTTTTTGGGCGCAGAACTATGGCTACACCTTC
CASSFWAQNYGYTF
>-|TRBJ1-3|-|TRBV12-5
TGTGCTAGCACCTTGGCGGACACCATATATTTT
CASTLADTIYF
>-|TRBJ1-2|once|TRBV18
TGTGCCAGCTCACCAAGGACAAGAGATGGCTACACCTTC
CASSPRTRDGYTF
>-|TRBJ1-2|-|TRBV28
TGTGCCAGCAGCCCGCTCCACCAGGGCTATGGCTACACCTTC
CASSPLHQGYGYTF
>-|TRBJ2-7|once|TRBV27
TGTGCCAGCAGTTTCTATGGGAGGAATGAGCAGTACTTC
CASSFYGRNEQYF
>-|TRBJ1-1|once|TRBV12-3/TRBV12-4
TGTGCCAGCAGTTTGACACAGTACACTGAAGCTTTCTTT
CASSLTQYTEAFF
>-|TRBJ2-1|-|TRBV6-5
TGTGCCAGCGCCCACAGCTACAATGAGCAGTTCTTC
CASAHSYNEQFF
>TRBD1|TRBJ2-2|-|TRBV2
TGTGCCAGCATAAAGGGACAGACGAACACCGGGGAGCTGTTTTTT
CASIKGQTNTGELFF
>-|TRBJ2-2|-|TRBV7-2
TGTGCCAGCAGCATTACTGGGAACACCGGGGAGCTGTTTTTT
CASSITGNTGELFF
>-|TRBJ1-1|-|TRBV6-5
TGTGCCAGCAGCCGCGGGGGTTTCACTGAAGCTTTCTTT
CASSRGGFTEAFF
>-|TRBJ2-1|-|TRBV7-3
TGTGCCAGCGGAGTCTACAATGAGCAGTTCTTC
CASGVYNEQFF
>-|TRBJ1-1|-|TRBV7-2
TGTGCCAGCAGCTTCACCATGAGCACTGAAGCTTTCTTT
CASSFTMSTEAFF
>-|TRBJ1-1|-|TRBV3-1/TRBV3-2
TGTGCCAGCAGCAATCAGGGGAACACTGAAGCTTTCTTT
CASSNQGNTEAFF
>TRBD1|TRBJ1-2|once|TRBV30
TGTGCCTGGGCCAGACAGGGCCTCTATGGCTACACCTTC
CAWARQGLYGYTF
>-|TRBJ2-5|-|TRBV29-1
TGCAGCGTTGGGAGGCGGTGGCGGGCCCAAGAGACCCAGTACTTC
CSVGRRWRAQETQYF
>-|TRBJ2-1|-|TRBV27
TGTGCCAGCAGGAGAACTAGTCCTGCTTACAATGAGCAGTTCTTC
CASRRTSPAYNEQFF
>TRBD1|TRBJ1-2|-|TRBV28
TGTGCCAGCAGATCGGGACAGGGAGGATTAGATGGCTTC
CASRSGQGGLDGF
>TRBD1|TRBJ1-5|-|TRBV5-6
TGTGCCAGCAGAAAGGAAGGGGACAGGGGGAATCAGCCCCAGCATTTT
CASRKEGDRGNQPQHF
>-|TRBJ1-5|-|TRBV25-1
TGTGCCAGCAGCACTAGATTCAATCAGCCCCAGCATTTT
CASSTRFNQPQHF
>TRBD1|TRBJ1-6|many|TRBV5-1
TGCGCCAGCAGCTTGGATGGCAGGGGGGATTCACCCCTCCACTTT
CASSLDGRGDSPLHF
>-|TRBJ1-4|-|TRBV2
TGTGCCAGTCGCCCGGGACTAACTGAAAAACTGTTTTTT
CASRPGLTEKLFF
>-|TRBJ1-1|-|TRBV5-1
TGCGCCAGCAGCTTAGCAGGGGAGCCGGGAGCTTTCTTT
CASSLAGEPGAFF
>-|TRBJ1-1|-|TRBV6-5
TGTGCCAGCAGTTTAGTCCCTTCGGGGGGTGGAACTGAAGCTTTCTTT
CASSLVPSGGGTEAFF
>-|TRBJ1-2|-|TRBV27
TGTGCCAGCAGCCGGGGGGGAATCTATGGCTACACCTTC
CASSRGGIYGYTF
>TRBD1|TRBJ1-2|once|TRBV5-6
TGTGCCAGCAGCTTGGGACAGGGGGCCGGCACCTTC
CASSLGQGAGTF
>TRBD1|TRBJ1-5|-|TRBV5-8
TGTGCCAGCAGTTACCGGGACAGGGGTTTTCAGCCCCAGCATTTT
CASSYRDRGFQPQHF
>TRBD2|TRBJ2-1|-|TRBV5-1
TGCGCCAGCACCGCTGGACTAGCGGGAGTGCATGAGCAGTTCTTC
CASTAGLAGVHEQFF
>-|TRBJ2-6|-|TRBV5-1
TGCGCCAGCAGCTTCATATACGGCTCTGGGGCCAACGTCCTGACTTTC
CASSFIYGSGANVLTF
>TRBD1|TRBJ1-1|few|TRBV5-6
TGTGCCAGCAGCTTGCGGACAGGGTCGTACACTGAAGCTTTCTTT
CASSLRTGSYTEAFF
>-|TRBJ1-1|-|TRBV5-1
TGCGCCAGCAGCTCCCAGGGTGTGGGCACTGAAGCTTTCTTT
CASSSQGVGTEAFF
>-|TRBJ1-1|-|TRBV28
TGTGCCAGCAGTTTCCCCACGGGCACTGAAGCTTTCTTT
CASSFPTGTEAFF
>TRBD2|TRBJ2-2|few|TRBV27
TGTGCCAGCATGGGACTAGCGGGAGTTAGCACCGGGGAGCTGTTTTTT
CASMGLAGVSTGELFF
>-|TRBJ1-5|-|TRBV2
TGTGCCAGCAGCTATCGCCACTATAGCAATCAGCCCCAGCATTTT
CASSYRHYSNQPQHF
>TRBD1|TRBJ1-1|-|TRBV28
TGTGCCAGCAGTCCTGGGGACAGGGGGCCCGAAGCTTTCTTT
CASSPGDRGPEAFF
>TRBD2|TRBJ2-3|-|TRBV5-5
TGTGCCCGCAGCTTGGGGGTAGGCGGGGGGTCCACAGATACGCAGTATTTT
CARSLGVGGGSTDTQYF
>-|TRBJ2-5|-|TRBV3-1/TRBV3-2
TGTGCCAGCAGTTATCGGGAGACCCAGTACTTC
CASSYRETQYF
>-|TRBJ1-3|-|TRBV5-4
TGTGCCAGCAGCTTAATCGGGGGAAACACCATATATTTT
CASSLIGGNTIYF
>TRBD1|TRBJ1-2|few|TRBV4-1
TGCGCCAGCAGCCTAACAGGGGTTAACTATGGCTACACCTTC
CASSLTGVNYGYTF
>-|TRBJ1-1|-|TRBV28
TGTGCCAGCAAGGAGGGTCCAGCTTCGGGCACTGAAGCTTTCTTT
CASKEGPASGTEAFF
>-|TRBJ1-5|-|TRBV2
TGTGCCAGCAGTTCCCAGGGTGTCAATCAGCCCCAGCATTTT
CASSSQGVNQPQHF